Listed here is a single T cell receptor beta chain. Its target is not known. One end of the junction is discordant with germline, which a read error may explain. Germline CDR1 reads SGHVS; CDR2 reads FQNEAQ. The CDR3 has 15 amino acids. The data originate from a study of molecular identifiers for immune sequencing clone quantification. Study summary: Five portions were made in replicates from RNA of 20,000 or 100,000 naive CD8 cells, and four underwent sequencing. Study-wide points: Clone sizes that are highly expanded could be underestimated when identical TCR molecules share a barcode.

TCRdb reanalysed the PCR reads using MiXCR and keeps one entry per CDR3 protein. This table has 40,000 to 50,000 distinct CDR3 sequences, about a fifth appearing once. Sample: naive CD8+ T cells from blood, with Jurkat cell RNA spiked in. Subset indicated: FACS-sorted CD8+CD4-CCR7+CD45RA+ naive T cells. The chain recombines TRBV7-8 with TRBJ2-7; D possibly uses TRBD1 or TRBD2 (5 bases each). The clonotype was recovered from a human donor in good health. Some libraries in this study had Jurkat cell RNA spiked in. DNA of the CDR3: TGTGCCAGCAGCCCGGGACCGCGAGCCTCCTATGAGCAGTACTTC. Translated: CASSPGPRASYEQYF.